The 8 T cell receptor beta chains presented below share a single source sample, sequenced in a study of early T cells in non-severe SARS-CoV-2 infection. TCRdb re-derived calls from the 5' RACE reads in MiXCR, one entry per CDR3 protein. The sample carries tens of thousands of distinct CDR3 sequences, approximately 10% recorded once. The sequenced sample consisted of whole blood. The receptors here all came from an adult who was a healthcare worker with PCR-confirmed SARS-CoV-2 infection or an uninfected control (not recorded which).

This CDR3 is CASSPSTGEDTEAFF. The CDR3 coding sequence is TGTGCCAGCAGCCCTTCGACAGGAGAGGACACTGAAGCTTTCTTT. The chain joins TRBV7-3 to TRBJ1-1, with a weak D call TRBD1 (6 bases). CDR1 SGHTA and CDR2 FQGTGA come from the germline V gene. The CDR3 length is 15 residues. The ends were cut back, 5 bases at V and 3 bases at J, with 16 bases in the middle.

The V call is TRBV2, the J call TRBJ1-1; D gene unclear. CDR1 and CDR2 (germline): SNHLY, FYNNEI. V was trimmed by 5 bases and J by 1 base, leaving 11 bases between them. CDR3 size: 14 residues. CDR3 sequence (DNA): TGTGCCAGCAGTCTCTCCGGGAGGAACACTGAAGCTTTCTTT. Translating it yields CASSLSGRNTEAFF.

This chain links TRBV5-5 with TRBJ1-5; D is ambiguous. V lost 1 base and J lost 5, with 13 bases in between. The CDR3 length is 15 residues. Germline CDR1 is SGHKS and CDR2 is YYEKEE (reference sequence). As DNA, the CDR3 is TGTGCCAGCAGCTTGATCGGACTAAGGGATCAGCCCCAGCATTTT. Amino acid sequence: CASSLIGLRDQPQHF.

This clonotype came up a few times. The chain links TRBV19 to TRBJ2-1, with 9 bases matching TRBD2. This CDR3 contains 16 residues. Germline loops: CDR1 LNHDA, CDR2 SQIVND (reference sequence). The J segment lost 1 base and the V segment lost 4 bases, leaving 5 bases of the junction unmatched. This CDR3 is CASSTWREGSYNEQFF. For the CDR3, the DNA is TGTGCCAGTAGTACATGGCGGGAGGGATCCTACAATGAGCAGTTCTTC.

This clonotype occurred a few times. This rearrangement joins TRBV12-3 or TRBV12-4 to TRBJ2-6, with D uncertain. This CDR3 is built from 18 residues. Deletions cut 6 bases from V and 0 bases from J, with 18 bases between. Here the CDR3 DNA reads TGTGCCAGCAGCCCCCCGGCCCGGTGGGTCTCTGGGGCCAACGTCCTGACTTTC. Its protein is CASSPPARWVSGANVLTF.

The sample holds many counts of this clonotype. The CDR3 is CSATGPLSSYNEQFF. In DNA form, the CDR3 reads TGCAGTGCTACAGGGCCCCTTAGCTCCTACAATGAGCAGTTCTTC. This chain links TRBV20-1 with TRBJ2-1, with D possibly being TRBD1 (5 bases). The germline V gene encodes CDR1 DFQATT and CDR2 SNEGSKA (reference sequence). V dropped 4 bases and J dropped 0 bases, with 13 bases sitting between them. The CDR3 spans 15 residues.

The V gene is TRBV9, the J gene TRBJ2-1, with 7 positions matching TRBD2. In germline, CDR1 is SGDLS, CDR2 YYNGEE. V lost 0 bases, J lost 5 bases, and 5 bases stayed unmatched. This CDR3 region has 15 residues. CDR3: CASSVALAVDNEQFF. DNA of the CDR3: TGTGCCAGCAGCGTAGCCCTAGCGGTGGACAATGAGCAGTTCTTC.

This clonotype showed up just a few times. The chain couples TRBV5-1 to TRBJ1-1; no clear D. This CDR3 is 13 amino acids long. The germline V gene has CDR1 SGHRS and CDR2 YFSETQ. The ends were cut back, 0 bases at V and 7 bases at J, with 10 bases in the middle. In DNA form, the CDR3 reads TGCGCCAGCAGCTTGGCCGGTTCGGGTGAAGCTTTCTTT. This gives the protein CASSLAGSGEAFF. The full variable domain, rest sourced from reference TRBV5-1 and TRBJ1-1, is KAGVTQTPRYLIKTRGQQVTLSCSPISGHRSVSWYQQTPGQGLQFLFEYFSETQRNKGNFPGRFSGRQFSNSRSEMNVSTLELGDSALYLCASSLAGSGEAFFGQGTRLTVV.